What follows is one T cell receptor (beta chain) and its context. This clonotype showed up many times. Its antigen is currently not known. The record has no base qualities; no much larger clone is one base away. This specimen belongs to a study of patients and donors after allogeneic stem cell transplantation (TCRdb year 2020). The library came from RT-PCR. Sequencing used a NextSeq 550. TCRdb applied fastp at Q25 and MiXCR to the public reads, then kept only in-frame beta chains. Records with the same CDR3 protein are collapsed into one entry carrying the most frequent genes and DNA. The sample yields about 110,000 distinct CDR3 sequences; over 30% were counted once. Clones ranked in the top ten supply 27% of the sample. The CDR1 and CDR2 encoded by the germline V gene are LGHNA and YSLEER. Trimming accounts for 0 bases at V and 2 bases at J, while the number of junction bases matched to no gene is 15. The CDR3, from cysteine to phenylalanine, totals 19 residues. This entry keeps only the CDR3 DNA: 57 bases, framed from base 1.

In this chain, TRBV4-3 is recombined with TRBJ1-1; 7 bases in the middle match TRBD1. The sequencing sample was made of blood, either unsorted or a sorted T cell fraction (not recorded which). The TCR comes from a human donor who was either an allogeneic HSCT recipient or a stem cell or donor lymphocyte infusion donor (not recorded which). It is not recorded whose cells these are; they may come from a transplant donor. The CDR3 protein is CASSQDEEIQGDLNTEAFF. The nucleotides read TGCGCCAGCAGCCAAGATGAGGAGATTCAGGGGGACCTTAACACTGAAGCTTTCTTT.